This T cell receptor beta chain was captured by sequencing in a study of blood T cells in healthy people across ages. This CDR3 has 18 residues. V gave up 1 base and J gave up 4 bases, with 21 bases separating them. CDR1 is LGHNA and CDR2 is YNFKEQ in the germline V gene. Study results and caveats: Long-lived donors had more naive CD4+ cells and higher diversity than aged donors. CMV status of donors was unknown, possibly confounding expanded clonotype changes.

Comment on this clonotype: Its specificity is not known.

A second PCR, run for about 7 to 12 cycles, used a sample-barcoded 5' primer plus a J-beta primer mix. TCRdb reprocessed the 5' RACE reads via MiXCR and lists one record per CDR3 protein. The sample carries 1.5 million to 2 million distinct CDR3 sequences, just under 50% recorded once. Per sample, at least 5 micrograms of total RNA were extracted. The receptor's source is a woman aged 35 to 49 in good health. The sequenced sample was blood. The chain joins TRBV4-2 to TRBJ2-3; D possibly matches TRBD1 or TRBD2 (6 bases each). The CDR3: CASSQVPEVGGWADTQYF. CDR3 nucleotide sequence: TGTGCCAGCAGCCAAGTGCCGGAAGTAGGGGGGTGGGCAGATACGCAGTATTTT.